Below are 26 T cell receptor beta chains sequenced from a single sample in a study of cytomegalovirus exposure and HLA in healthy donors. TCRdb's table, derived via immunoSEQ multiplex PCR, lists solely in-frame clones and lacks some. The repertoire holds more than 120,000 clones, with more than 75% as singletons. The sequencing input was PBMCs. The source is a man aged 18 to 30 in good health and CMV-seropositive.

The gene calls are TRBV6-5 and TRBJ2-5, with 8 bases identical to TRBD2. After removal of 6 bases from V and 7 bases from J, the junction contained 13 bases not matched to a gene. CDR1 and CDR2 from the germline V gene are MNHEY and SVGAGI. The CDR3 spans 15 residues. Written as DNA, the CDR3 is TGTGCCAGCAGCACCGGGGGGGCCCGGCGTGGGACCCAGTACTTC. This sequence encodes CASSTGGARRGTQYF.

The rearrangement uses TRBV25-1 and TRBJ1-2; 9 nucleotides line up with TRBD1. Germline V gives CDR1 MGHDK, CDR2 SYGVNS. The CDR3 has 13 amino acids. V lost 4 bases, J lost 8 bases, and 5 bases stayed unmatched. CDR3: CASSAGTGIGYTF. In DNA, the CDR3 is TGTGCCAGCAGTGCCGGGACAGGGATCGGCTACACCTTC.

The chain links TRBV5-1 to TRBJ1-2; tentatively, D is TRBD1 (5 bases). CDR3 length: 13 amino acids. Trimming shortened V by 9 bases and J by 8 bases, and 20 bases separated the two germline ends. Per the germline V gene, CDR1 is SGHRS and CDR2 is YFSETQ. CDR3 amino acids: CATRSGGFGGYTF. CDR3 coding DNA: TGCGCCACCCGATCGGGGGGATTCGGAGGCTACACCTTC.

This chain links TRBV5-1 with TRBJ1-2, with D tentatively TRBD1 (6 bases). The CDR3 is 14 amino acids. V lost 0 bases to trimming and J lost 9 bases, with 15 bases between them. Germline assignment: CDR1 SGHRS and CDR2 YFSETQ. The CDR3: CASSLVYRDGSYTF. In nucleotides, the CDR3 is TGCGCCAGCAGCTTGGTTTACAGGGACGGTAGCTACACCTTC.

This clone was detected only once. The rearrangement uses TRBV6-4 and TRBJ2-1, with 8 bases identical to TRBD1. V lost 6 bases and J lost 7; bases outside the gene matches: 5. Per germline, CDR1 MRHNA and CDR2 SNTAGT. This CDR3 has 13 residues. The CDR3 protein is CASRNRGSNEQFF. The DNA of the CDR3 is TGTGCCAGCAGAAACAGGGGGTCAAATGAGCAGTTCTTC.

This sequence joins TRBV29-1 and TRBJ1-1, with a tentative D call TRBD1 (5 bases). This CDR3 comprises 15 residues. With 4 bases removed from V and 1 base from J, the gap between germline ends came to 16 bases. Germline V lookup: CDR1 SQVTM, CDR2 ANQGSEA. CDR3: CSVAPLYGQNTEAFF. As DNA, the CDR3 is TGCAGCGTTGCACCCCTCTACGGACAGAACACTGAAGCTTTCTTT. Complete variable domain (other parts from reference TRBV29-1 and TRBJ1-1): SAVISQKPSRDICQRGTSLTIQCQVDSQVTMMFWYRQQPGQSLTLIATANQGSEATYESGFVIDKFPISRPNLTFSTLTVSNMSPEDSSIYLCSVAPLYGQNTEAFFGQGTRLTVV.

The chain couples TRBV5-8 to TRBJ2-3, with D perhaps matching TRBD1 (5 bases). Between the trimmed V and J ends, which lost 0 bases and 6 bases, there was a span of 17 bases. The CDR3 runs 16 residues. CDR1 is SGHTS, CDR2 YDEGEE, per germline. This CDR3 is CASSLGQGLPLDTQYF. The CDR3 DNA reads TGTGCCAGCAGCTTGGGCCAGGGCCTTCCTTTGGATACGCAGTATTTT.

The chain couples TRBV5-1 to TRBJ2-7, with D unclear. V lost 3 bases and J lost 2, with 12 bases in between. The CDR3 runs 14 residues. Germline-derived CDR1 and CDR2 are SGHRS and YFSETQ. The CDR3 nucleotides are TGCGCCAGCAGCTCTGGTATGGCGGCCTACGAGCAGTACTTC. Its translation: CASSSGMAAYEQYF.

This clone was observed a few times. The chain recombines TRBV5-1 with TRBJ2-1, with 8 bases lining up with TRBD2. CDR1 and CDR2 (germline): SGHRS, YFSETQ. There are 16 residues in the CDR3. After removal of 3 bases from V and 0 bases from J, the junction contained 5 bases not matched to a gene. CDR3 DNA sequence: TGCGCCAGCAGCTCGGGGGGGTTCCTCTCCTACAATGAGCAGTTCTTC. It translates to CASSSGGFLSYNEQFF.

V and J are TRBV6-5 and TRBJ2-5; D remains unclear. The CDR3 is 15 residues long. In germline, CDR1 is MNHEY, CDR2 SVGAGI. Trimming removed 7 bases from V and 1 base from J, with 16 bases in between. The CDR3 DNA is TGTGCCAGCACCGATTCTCTCGGTACCCAAGAGACCCAGTACTTC. Protein product: CASTDSLGTQETQYF.

The chain couples TRBV5-1 to TRBJ2-6, with 9 bases identical to TRBD1. Per the germline V gene, CDR1 is SGHRS and CDR2 is YFSETQ. The CDR3 is 16 amino acids. V was pared by 4 bases and J by 0 bases, with 2 bases of the junction left unmatched. The CDR3 sequence: CASSKQGASGANVLTF. In DNA, the CDR3 is TGCGCCAGCAGCAAACAGGGGGCCTCTGGGGCCAACGTCCTGACTTTC.

This chain links TRBV4-2 with TRBJ2-1; a weak D match, TRBD1 (7 bases). V lost 0 bases, J lost 2 bases, and 14 bases lay in between. Germline V gene sequence: CDR1 LGHNA, CDR2 YNFKEQ. This CDR3 contains 17 residues. The CDR3 loop is CASSQEGGGLAYNEQFF. As DNA, the CDR3 is TGTGCCAGCAGCCAAGAAGGAGGGGGCCTCGCCTACAATGAGCAGTTCTTC.

This clone was observed a handful of times. The genes are TRBV9 and TRBJ1-6; TRBD1 agrees at 7 bases. V lost 0 bases to trimming and J lost 8 bases; unmatched junction nucleotides: 5. Germline-derived CDR1 and CDR2 are SGDLS and YYNGEE. CDR3 length: 15 residues. DNA for the CDR3: TGTGCCAGCAGCGTAGGGGAAGGGGGCGATTCACCCCTCCACTTT. Translating gives CASSVGEGGDSPLHF.

This clone was counted once. This chain links TRBV7-9 with TRBJ1-6, with D perhaps TRBD1 (5 bases). The germline CDR1 and CDR2 sequences are SEHNR and FQNEAQ (reference sequence). Trimming removed 0 bases from V and 9 bases from J, with 12 bases in between. CDR3 size: 15 residues. The CDR3 sequence is CASSLAGGGSSPLHF. The CDR3 DNA sequence: TGTGCCAGCAGCTTAGCGGGGGGAGGGAGTTCACCCCTCCACTTT.

The V and J genes are TRBV2 and TRBJ1-4, with TRBD1 identical over 8 bases. Germline loops: CDR1 SNHLY, CDR2 FYNNEI. The CDR3 totals 16 residues. The V gene end was trimmed by 8 bases and the J gene end by 7 bases; junction bases not matched to a gene: 15. The CDR3 sequence is CASRSGWGQAVEKLFF. The CDR3 nucleotides read TGTGCCAGCCGCTCAGGGTGGGGACAGGCAGTTGAAAAACTGTTTTTT.

The genes are TRBV29-1 and TRBJ2-5; 8 bases fit TRBD1. CDR1 and CDR2 from the germline V gene are SQVTM and ANQGSEA. V was clipped by 1 base and J by 6 bases; unmatched bases: 4. The CDR3 loop spans 13 amino acids. CDR3 residues: CSVEAGGWKTQYF. The CDR3 DNA reads TGCAGCGTTGAAGCAGGGGGCTGGAAGACCCAGTACTTC.

This chain uses TRBV5-1 with TRBJ1-3; 10 nucleotides line up with TRBD1. This CDR3 comprises 16 residues. J gave up 3 bases and V 5 bases, and 8 bases lay outside the gene matches. Per the germline V gene, CDR1 is SGHRS and CDR2 is YFSETQ. CDR3 bases: TGCGCCAGCAGGTCCGGGACAGGGGCCAATGGAAACACCATATATTTT. Protein: CASRSGTGANGNTIYF.

The chain uses TRBV30 and TRBJ2-1; 11 positions match TRBD1. Germline CDR1 is GTSNPN and CDR2 is SVGIG (reference sequence). The V segment lost 3 bases and the J segment 6 bases; nucleotides outside the gene matches: 10. The CDR3 extends over 16 amino acids. The CDR3 protein is CAWSPLGTGGRNEQFF. CDR3 nucleotides: TGTGCCTGGAGCCCACTTGGGACAGGGGGTCGCAATGAGCAGTTCTTC.

The rearrangement joins TRBV29-1 to TRBJ2-3; 7 bases agree with TRBD2. Germline loops: CDR1 SQVTM, CDR2 ANQGSEA. The CDR3 spans 14 residues. The trim removed 5 bases at V and 5 bases at J, leaving 10 bases unmatched. CDR3 residues: CSVSGREYIDTQYF. The CDR3 bases are TGCAGCGTTTCAGGGCGGGAGTATATAGATACGCAGTATTTT.

V gene TRBV5-1 combines with J gene TRBJ1-5; D gene uncertain. The germline V and J ends were trimmed by 0 bases and 4 bases, with 5 bases remaining between them. The length of the CDR3 is 13 residues. CDR1 and CDR2 (germline): SGHRS, YFSETQ. In DNA, the CDR3 is TGCGCCAGCAGCTTGGCCGGGAATCAGCCCCAGCATTTT. Protein: CASSLAGNQPQHF. The entire variable domain, with the rest obtained from reference TRBV5-1 and TRBJ1-5, is as follows: KAGVTQTPRYLIKTRGQQVTLSCSPISGHRSVSWYQQTPGQGLQFLFEYFSETQRNKGNFPGRFSGRQFSNSRSEMNVSTLELGDSALYLCASSLAGNQPQHFGDGTRLSIL.

The rearrangement joins TRBV2 to TRBJ1-1, with D possibly matching TRBD1 (5 bases). This CDR3 contains 11 residues. Germline values: CDR1 SNHLY, CDR2 FYNNEI. V gave up 6 bases and J gave up 5 bases, with 7 bases separating them. The CDR3 coding sequence is TGTGCCAGCAGGAGACAGACTGAAGCTTTCTTT. Translation gives CASRRQTEAFF.

V is TRBV15 and J is TRBJ1-5; tentative D call: TRBD1 (5 bases). V shed 3 bases and J shed 7 bases, with 13 bases lying between them. The length of the CDR3 is 14 residues. The germline CDR1 and CDR2 sequences are LNHNV and YYDKDF (reference sequence). CDR3 DNA sequence: TGTGCCACCAGCAGGGGGGGGGTTGGACAGCCCCAGCATTTT. Protein: CATSRGGVGQPQHF. Using reference TRBV15 and TRBJ1-5 for the parts outside the CDR3, the full variable domain is DAMVIQNPRYQVTQFGKPVTLSCSQTLNHNVMYWYQQKSSQAPKLLFHYYDKDFNNEADTPDNFQSRRPNTSFCFLDIRSPGLGDTAMYLCATSRGGVGQPQHFGDGTRLSIL.

This chain connects TRBV7-9 to TRBJ1-5; 10 nucleotides line up with TRBD1. CDR1 SEHNR and CDR2 FQNEAQ come from the germline V gene (reference sequence). With 5 bases clipped from V and 2 bases from J, the junction kept 3 bases outside the gene matches. The CDR3 runs 15 residues. In DNA, the CDR3 is TGTGCCAGCAGCCCGACAGGGGGCGGCAATCAGCCCCAGCATTTT. Residues: CASSPTGGGNQPQHF.

V and J are TRBV5-6 and TRBJ2-5; 16 positions match TRBD2. CDR1 is SGHDT and CDR2 is YYEEEE in the germline V gene. After removal of 0 bases from V and 1 base from J, the junction contained 6 bases not matched to a gene. CDR3 length equals 19 residues. Written as DNA, the CDR3 is TGTGCCAGCAGCTTGGCGGGACTAGCGGGGGGGCAGGGCCAAGAGACCCAGTACTTC. Translating it yields CASSLAGLAGGQGQETQYF. The full variable domain, completed using reference TRBV5-6 and TRBJ2-5, is DAGVTQSPTHLIKTRGQQVTLRCSPKSGHDTVSWYQQALGQGPQFIFQYYEEEERQRGNFPDRFSGHQFPNYSSELNVNALLLGDSALYLCASSLAGLAGGQGQETQYFGPGTRLLVL.

This clone was picked up a small number of times. An end of the junction differs from the germline gene, which may be a read error. The chain couples TRBV9 to TRBJ2-1, with TRBD2 as a possible D gene (5 bases). In germline, CDR1 is SGDLS, CDR2 YYNGEE. This CDR3 is built from 12 residues. The CDR3 DNA sequence: TGTGCCAGCAGCGTAGATGATCGGACTCCGGTCTTC. Translated, it gives CASSVDDRTPVF. The full variable domain, completed using reference TRBV9 and TRBJ2-1, is DSGVTQTPKHLITATGQRVTLRCSPRSGDLSVYWYQQSLDQGLQFLIQYYNGEERAKGNILERFSAQQFPDLHSELNLSSLELGDSALYFCASSVDDRTPVFGPGTRLTVL.

The chain is built from TRBV9 and TRBJ2-5, with 14 nucleotides matching TRBD2. In germline, CDR1 is SGDLS, CDR2 YYNGEE. V was clipped by 3 bases and J by 1 base; unmatched bases: 2. The CDR3 extends over 16 amino acids. The CDR3 here is CASSATSGGVQETQYF. CDR3 nucleotides: TGTGCCAGCAGCGCGACTAGCGGGGGGGTCCAAGAGACCCAGTACTTC. The whole variable domain, filled in from reference TRBV9 and TRBJ2-5, reads DSGVTQTPKHLITATGQRVTLRCSPRSGDLSVYWYQQSLDQGLQFLIQYYNGEERAKGNILERFSAQQFPDLHSELNLSSLELGDSALYFCASSATSGGVQETQYFGPGTRLLVL.